The rows below give T cell receptor beta chains drawn from one sample of a study of blood T cell repertoires in COVID-19. Using immunoSEQ multiplex PCR, the repertoire was profiled, and TCRdb retains in-frame clones only, with some absent. Here the sample spans about 260,000 clones, almost 85% being singletons. Sequenced material: peripheral blood. The source is a woman of 80 years or more with acute or convalescent COVID-19. Each CDR3 is given with its conserved first and last residue. A D gene is named only where the DNA matches it firmly. Size is omitted from some rows. Given values are once, few, many or a class for expanded clones.

V gene	clone size	J gene	D gene	CDR3 protein	CDR3 DNA
TRBV12-3/TRBV12-4	NA	TRBJ1-2	NA	CASSLGQFYGYTF	TGTGCCAGCAGTTTGGGCCAGTTCTATGGCTACACCTTC
TRBV12-3/TRBV12-4	NA	TRBJ2-5	NA	CASSSAGETQYF	TGTGCCAGCAGTTCCGCTGGCGAGACCCAGTACTTC
TRBV7-9	NA	TRBJ1-2	NA	CASSLVSGGLREGYTF	TGTGCCAGCAGCTTAGTTAGCGGGGGCCTACGGGAAGGCTACACCTTC
TRBV5-6	few	TRBJ2-5	TRBD2	CASSLRGLAVQETQYF	TGTGCCAGCAGCTTGAGGGGACTAGCGGTCCAAGAGACCCAGTACTTC
TRBV18	NA	TRBJ2-1	TRBD2	CASSPGLAGGLDNEQFF	TGTGCCAGCTCACCGGGACTAGCGGGAGGGTTGGACAATGAGCAGTTCTTC
TRBV9	NA	TRBJ1-1	TRBD1	CASSAGGQGKAEAFF	TGTGCCAGCAGCGCGGGCGGACAGGGGAAGGCTGAAGCTTTCTTT
TRBV7-2	NA	TRBJ1-6	NA	CASSLVWGGNSPLHF	TGTGCCAGCAGCTTAGTCTGGGGAGGCAATTCACCCCTCCACTTT
TRBV6-4	NA	TRBJ2-3	TRBD2	CASSDSAISGGSSTDTQYF	TGTGCCAGCAGTGACTCGGCGATTAGCGGGGGGTCTAGCACAGATACGCAGTATTTT
TRBV19	NA	TRBJ2-7	TRBD1	CASSRTGVAYEQYF	TGTGCCAGTAGCAGGACAGGGGTCGCCTACGAGCAGTACTTC
TRBV5-1	few	TRBJ1-2	NA	CASSLGGTYGYTF	TGCGCCAGCAGCTTGGGGGGCACCTATGGCTACACCTTC
TRBV5-1	NA	TRBJ1-2	TRBD1	CASSSDRGLGGYTF	TGCGCCAGCAGCTCTGACAGGGGACTGGGTGGCTACACCTTC
TRBV7-2	NA	TRBJ2-7	TRBD1	CASSLVPGQGYEQYF	TGTGCCAGCAGCTTAGTTCCGGGACAGGGCTACGAGCAGTACTTC
TRBV20-1	NA	TRBJ1-2	NA	CSASARQGANYGYTF	TGCAGTGCTAGTGCCCGGCAGGGTGCTAACTATGGCTACACCTTC
TRBV7-8	NA	TRBJ2-7	TRBD1	CASSHDRGREQYF	TGTGCCAGCAGCCACGACAGGGGTCGGGAGCAGTACTTC
TRBV19	once	TRBJ2-2	TRBD2	CASSILIAGGNTGELFF	TGTGCCAGTAGTATCCTCATAGCGGGGGGAAACACCGGGGAGCTGTTTTTT
TRBV18	NA	TRBJ1-6	TRBD1	CASSLGTGWNSPLHF	TGTGCCAGCTCACTGGGGACAGGGTGGAATTCACCCCTCCACTTT
TRBV5-1	once	TRBJ1-2	NA	CASSRDPISDSNYGYTF	TGCGCCAGCAGCCGTGACCCAATTTCAGACAGTAACTATGGCTACACCTTC
TRBV7-2	NA	TRBJ2-1	NA	CASSLDLGASYNEQFF	TGTGCCAGCAGCTTAGATTTGGGGGCCTCCTACAATGAGCAGTTCTTC
TRBV30	NA	TRBJ1-6	NA	CAWNRGLASPLHF	TGTGCCTGGAACCGGGGGTTGGCTTCACCCCTCCACTTT
TRBV2	NA	TRBJ1-1	NA	CASSEERAAGTEAFF	TGTGCCAGCAGTGAAGAGCGGGCGGCGGGAACTGAAGCTTTCTTT
TRBV7-2	NA	TRBJ2-3	NA	CASSFGSPETQYF	TGTGCCAGCAGCTTTGGTTCCCCAGAAACGCAGTATTTT
TRBV11-2	NA	TRBJ2-2	TRBD2	CASSLQKGASGRGPGELFF	TGTGCCAGCAGCTTACAAAAGGGGGCTAGCGGGAGAGGACCCGGGGAGCTGTTTTTT
TRBV18	NA	TRBJ2-5	NA	CASSYFSPQGGETQYF	TGTGCCAGCTCATACTTCTCGCCCCAGGGGGGAGAGACCCAGTACTTC
TRBV18	NA	TRBJ2-3	NA	CASSPLRGNTQYF	TGTGCCAGCTCACCATTACGGGGGAATACGCAGTATTTT
TRBV25-1	NA	TRBJ1-6	TRBD1	CASRGTGGNSPLHF	TGTGCCAGCAGGGGGACAGGGGGGAATTCACCCCTCCACTTT
TRBV6-5	once	TRBJ1-2	TRBD1	CASRQGVNYGYTF	TGTGCCAGCAGACAGGGGGTGAACTATGGCTACACCTTC
TRBV19	NA	TRBJ2-6	NA	CASSMAGSGANVLTF	TGTGCCAGTAGTATGGCGGGATCCGGGGCCAACGTCCTGACTTTC
TRBV4-3	NA	TRBJ2-1	NA	CASSHLGGAYNEQFF	TGCGCCAGCAGCCATTTAGGGGGGGCCTACAATGAGCAGTTCTTC
TRBV7-9	NA	TRBJ2-2	TRBD2	CASSFSGLAVNTGELFF	TGTGCCAGCAGCTTCTCGGGACTAGCAGTTAACACCGGGGAGCTGTTTTTT
TRBV27	NA	TRBJ2-5	NA	CASSLSGAGTQYF	TGTGCCAGCAGTTTATCGGGGGCCGGGACCCAGTACTTC
TRBV19	NA	TRBJ1-5	NA	CASSIRQASNQPQHF	TGTGCCAGTAGTATCCGCCAGGCGAGCAATCAGCCCCAGCATTTT
TRBV10-3	NA	TRBJ2-3	TRBD2	CAISDERGGNRDTQYF	TGTGCCATCAGTGATGAGCGGGGGGGCAATAGAGATACGCAGTATTTT
TRBV12-3/TRBV12-4	once	TRBJ1-5	NA	CASTLNNQPQHF	TGTGCCAGCACCCTTAACAATCAGCCCCAGCATTTT
TRBV7-2	NA	TRBJ2-7	NA	CASSFTRDEQYF	TGTGCCAGCAGCTTTACTAGGGACGAGCAGTACTTC
TRBV6-5	few	TRBJ2-7	TRBD2	CASMAGGSSYEQYF	TGTGCCAGCATGGCGGGAGGGAGCTCCTACGAGCAGTACTTC
TRBV7-6	few	TRBJ2-7	NA	CASSLEYSSYEQYF	TGTGCCAGCAGCTTAGAGTACAGCTCTTACGAGCAGTACTTC
TRBV29-1	NA	TRBJ2-3	NA	CSVELAGDTQYF	TGCAGCGTTGAATTGGCGGGGGATACGCAGTATTTT
TRBV6-5	NA	TRBJ1-2	NA	CASSYAGNYGYTF	TGTGCCAGCAGTTACGCCGGTAACTATGGCTACACCTTC
TRBV19	NA	TRBJ2-5	TRBD2	CASSSLPGLAGAETQYF	TGTGCCAGTAGTTCCTTACCGGGACTAGCGGGAGCTGAGACCCAGTACTTC
TRBV18	NA	TRBJ2-3	TRBD2	CASSRSGGGTDTQYF	TGTGCCAGCTCACGTAGCGGGGGGGGCACAGATACGCAGTATTTT
TRBV7-3	NA	TRBJ2-1	NA	CASSLSRGNEQFF	TGTGCCAGCAGCTTATCGCGAGGGAATGAGCAGTTCTTC
TRBV6-2/TRBV6-3	NA	TRBJ2-5	TRBD2	CASSLLAGGKETQYF	TGTGCCAGCAGTTTACTAGCGGGAGGGAAAGAGACCCAGTACTTC
TRBV6-5	NA	TRBJ1-1	NA	CASRGRNEAFF	TGTGCCAGCAGGGGCAGGAATGAAGCTTTCTTT
TRBV25-1	NA	TRBJ1-2	NA	CASSRGASGGYTF	TGTGCCAGCAGCCGGGGGGCCAGTGGTGGCTACACCTTC
TRBV7-3	NA	TRBJ1-1	NA	CASSLQTNTEAFF	TGTGCCAGCAGCCTACAGACGAACACTGAAGCTTTCTTT
TRBV5-1	few	TRBJ1-2	NA	CASSTVATGYYGYTF	TGCGCCAGCAGCACTGTGGCTACAGGGTACTATGGCTACACCTTC
TRBV3-1/TRBV3-2	NA	TRBJ2-1	TRBD2	CASSQDFLAGSEQFF	TGTGCCAGCAGCCAAGATTTTCTAGCGGGCTCTGAGCAGTTCTTC
TRBV3-1/TRBV3-2	NA	TRBJ1-1	NA	CASSRFRGNTEAFF	TGTGCCAGCAGCCGGTTTAGAGGAAACACTGAAGCTTTCTTT
TRBV2	NA	TRBJ1-2	NA	CASSEALRTRAYGYTF	TGTGCCAGCAGTGAGGCGTTAAGGACAAGGGCCTATGGCTACACCTTC
TRBV12-2	NA	TRBJ1-5	NA	CASRLVGGGGNQPQHF	TGTGCAAGTCGCTTAGTAGGTGGCGGGGGGAATCAGCCCCAGCATTTT
TRBV27	once	TRBJ2-7	NA	CASSSGSSYEQYF	TGTGCCAGCAGTTCAGGTAGCTCCTACGAGCAGTACTTC
TRBV27	NA	TRBJ2-6	NA	CASKGPGANVLTF	TGTGCCAGCAAGGGGCCTGGGGCCAACGTCCTGACTTTC
TRBV7-3	NA	TRBJ2-2	NA	CASSLPISIYATGELFF	TGTGCCAGCAGCCTCCCGATTTCGATCTACGCCACCGGGGAGCTGTTTTTT
TRBV6-5	NA	TRBJ1-6	NA	CASSGQLPYNSPLHF	TGTGCCAGCAGCGGACAGTTACCCTATAATTCACCCCTCCACTTT
TRBV6-5	NA	TRBJ2-1	TRBD2	CASSRTSGRSWQFF	TGTGCCAGCAGCAGGACTAGCGGGAGATCTTGGCAGTTCTTC
TRBV4-1	NA	TRBJ2-2	TRBD1	CASSQDVYRGGELFF	TGCGCCAGCAGCCAAGACGTGTACAGGGGCGGGGAGCTGTTTTTT